These T cell receptor beta chains were read from a single sample in a study of graft-versus-host responses after intestinal transplantation. Assay used: immunoSEQ multiplex PCR; TCRdb lists only in-frame clones, some missing. The data hold tens of thousands of clones, with approximately 88% observed a single time. The sample was ileum tissue, taken more than 350 days after transplant. The receptors here all came from a human patient who received an intestinal transplant, so some T cells may come from the graft donor. The CDR3 runs from the conserved cysteine through the conserved F or W. D genes are given only for firm matches. Not every row has a clone size; where given, it reads once, few, many or a size class.

CASSLGVTSTDTQYF,TGTGCTAGCAGCCTCGGGGTTACTAGCACAGATACGCAGTATTTT,.,TRBV7-7,TRBJ2-3,.
CASSLEGSKETQYF,TGTGCCAGCAGCTTAGAGGGCAGTAAAGAGACCCAGTACTTC,.,TRBV7-6,TRBJ2-5,.
CAISDETHNEQFF,TGTGCCATCAGTGATGAGACCCACAATGAGCAGTTCTTC,.,TRBV10-3,TRBJ2-1,once
CASSRPGFDPIYGYTF,TGCGCCAGCAGCCGGCCAGGTTTTGATCCTATCTATGGCTACACCTTC,.,TRBV4-1,TRBJ1-2,.
CASTWDGQETQYF,TGTGCCAGCACCTGGGACGGCCAAGAGACCCAGTACTTC,.,TRBV2,TRBJ2-5,.
CASSYGGEGYGYTF,TGTGCCAGCAGTTACGGCGGGGAGGGCTATGGCTACACCTTC,.,TRBV6-6,TRBJ1-2,.
CASRVLAGEQYF,TGTGCCAGCAGAGTTCTAGCCGGCGAGCAGTACTTC,.,TRBV28,TRBJ2-7,.
CASRKREGRGNEQYF,TGTGCCAGTAGGAAGCGGGAGGGCCGCGGGAACGAGCAGTACTTC,TRBD2,TRBV19,TRBJ2-7,.
CASKHRTSGGAFETQYF,TGTGCCAGCAAACATCGGACTAGCGGGGGGGCCTTTGAGACCCAGTACTTC,TRBD2,TRBV11-2,TRBJ2-5,.
CASSLIGSYEQYF,TGTGCCAGCAGCTTAATTGGCTCCTACGAGCAGTACTTC,.,TRBV11-2,TRBJ2-7,.
CASSYGDNSGANVLTF,TGTGCCAGCAGTTACGGGGACAACTCTGGGGCCAACGTCCTGACTTTC,.,TRBV6-5,TRBJ2-6,.
CASSLNDLDDSYNEQFF,TGTGCCAGCAGCCTTAACGACTTAGACGACTCCTACAATGAGCAGTTCTTC,.,TRBV13,TRBJ2-1,.
CASSHEPGQQETQYF,TGCGCCAGCAGCCATGAACCGGGGCAGCAAGAGACCCAGTACTTC,.,TRBV4-1,TRBJ2-5,.
CAWSSTIDTQYF,TGTGCCTGGAGTTCGACGATCGATACGCAGTATTTT,.,TRBV30,TRBJ2-3,.
CASSSRNPMETQYF,TGTGCCAGCAGTTCTAGGAACCCTATGGAGACCCAGTACTTC,.,TRBV27,TRBJ2-5,.
CATSLDPNTEAFF,TGTGCCACCAGCCTCGACCCCAACACTGAAGCTTTCTTT,.,TRBV15,TRBJ1-1,once
CASSLKGSPRAEAFF,TGCGCCAGCAGCTTGAAGGGTTCCCCTCGGGCTGAAGCTTTCTTT,.,TRBV5-1,TRBJ1-1,.
CASSLSRWSYEQYF,TGTGCCAGCAGTTTATCAAGGTGGTCCTACGAGCAGTACTTC,.,TRBV27,TRBJ2-7,.
CASSQDVQGGKQFF,TGCGCCAGCAGCCAAGACGTGCAGGGGGGAAAGCAGTTCTTC,.,TRBV4-1,TRBJ2-1,.
CAWTGQVASGANVLTF,TGTGCCTGGACCGGACAGGTTGCCTCTGGGGCCAACGTCCTGACTTTC,TRBD1,TRBV30,TRBJ2-6,.
CASSGTPRSRQGNQPQHF,TGCGCCAGCAGTGGGACCCCCCGCTCCCGCCAGGGGAATCAGCCCCAGCATTTT,.,TRBV10-1,TRBJ1-5,.
CASSGDLNTGELFF,TGTGCCAGCAGTGGGGACTTAAACACCGGGGAGCTGTTTTTT,.,TRBV6-1,TRBJ2-2,.
CASSFPRWAEAFF,TGTGCCAGCAGTTTCCCTAGGTGGGCTGAAGCTTTCTTT,.,TRBV28,TRBJ1-1,once
CASSLSRQGAFLGDEQYF,TGCGCCAGCAGCTTGTCGCGACAGGGGGCCTTTCTGGGTGACGAGCAGTACTTC,TRBD1,TRBV5-1,TRBJ2-7,once
CASSLLAGEEDTQYF,TGTGCCAGCAGCCTACTAGCGGGGGAAGAAGATACGCAGTATTTT,TRBD2,TRBV6-6,TRBJ2-3,.
CASSWTVFNSPLHF,TGTGCCAGCAGCTGGACAGTCTTTAATTCACCCCTCCACTTT,.,TRBV5-7,TRBJ1-6,.
CSTWSGGARETQYF,TGCAGCACCTGGAGCGGGGGGGCAAGAGAGACCCAGTACTTC,TRBD2,TRBV29-1,TRBJ2-5,.
CASSLESSGTSGNEQFF,TGTGCCAGCAGCTTGGAGTCGTCCGGGACTAGCGGTAATGAGCAGTTCTTC,TRBD2,TRBV5-5,TRBJ2-1,.
CASSEHRADNEQFF,TGTGCCAGCAGTGAACACAGGGCGGACAATGAGCAGTTCTTC,.,TRBV6-5,TRBJ2-1,.
CASSLSVRGSYNEQFF,TGCGCCAGCAGCCTATCAGTGAGGGGCTCCTACAATGAGCAGTTCTTC,.,TRBV5-1,TRBJ2-1,once
CASSLAGQGKYGYTF,TGTGCCAGCAGCTTGGCCGGACAGGGAAAGTATGGCTACACCTTC,TRBD1,TRBV5-5,TRBJ1-2,.
CATSRDFGSSGNTIYF,TGTGCCACCAGCAGAGATTTCGGGAGCTCTGGAAACACCATATATTTT,.,TRBV15,TRBJ1-3,.
CATTGSDTLAKNIQYF,TGTGCCACCACAGGGTCGGACACTCTAGCCAAAAACATTCAGTACTTC,.,TRBV19,TRBJ2-4,medium-sized
CASSQRGATNEKLFF,TGCGCCAGCAGCCAACGGGGGGCAACTAATGAAAAACTGTTTTTT,.,TRBV4-1,TRBJ1-4,.
CASSLASGTPRRYEQYF,TGCGCCAGCAGCTTGGCCAGCGGGACCCCTCGACGGTACGAGCAGTACTTC,TRBD2,TRBV5-1,TRBJ2-7,once
CASSLWGLGTSGGQGTDTQYF,TGCGCCAGCAGCTTGTGGGGACTAGGGACTAGCGGAGGCCAGGGCACAGATACGCAGTATTTT,TRBD2,TRBV5-1,TRBJ2-3,.
CASSHRVWEVGELFF,TGCGCCAGCAGCCATAGGGTCTGGGAAGTCGGGGAGCTGTTTTTT,.,TRBV4-1,TRBJ2-2,.
CASSQVGDQETQYF,TGCGCCAGCAGCCAAGTCGGGGACCAAGAGACCCAGTACTTC,.,TRBV4-1,TRBJ2-5,once